Listed below are T cell receptor beta chains from one sample, sequenced in a study of shared clonotypes between healthy human individuals. Measured with immunoSEQ multiplex PCR; TCRdb has only the in-frame clones, and not every one. The sample lists fewer than 1.6 million clones; approximately 98.5% were seen once. Sequences were obtained from naive CD4+ T cells sorted from blood. Source of these receptors: a man aged 30-40 years in good health. CDR3s include the opening cysteine and the closing phenylalanine or tryptophan. D genes are given only for firm matches. Clone size appears in some rows only: once, few, many, or a class for an expanded clone.

clone_size d_call j_call v_call cdr3_aa cdr3_nt
- - TRBJ1-1 TRBV21-1 CASALGNTEAFF TGTGCCAGCGCCTTGGGGAACACTGAAGCTTTCTTT
once TRBD2 TRBJ2-1 TRBV10-3 CAIRADAGGSYNEQFF TGTGCCATCAGGGCCGATGCGGGAGGGTCCTACAATGAGCAGTTCTTC
- TRBD1 TRBJ1-1 TRBV29-1 CSVDRGGGTEAFF TGCAGCGTCGACAGGGGCGGGGGCACTGAAGCTTTCTTT
- - TRBJ1-4 TRBV5-1 CASSLVTGPGEKLFF TGCGCCAGCAGCCTTGTAACGGGACCTGGTGAAAAACTGTTTTTT
- - TRBJ2-5 TRBV7-7 CASSSRVGGETQYF TGTGCCAGCAGCTCCCGAGTGGGCGGGGAGACCCAGTACTTC
- - TRBJ2-5 TRBV2 CASSEHLQRYQETQYF TGTGCCAGCAGTGAACATCTTCAGCGGTACCAAGAGACCCAGTACTTC
- TRBD1 TRBJ2-1 TRBV11-3 CASSTRQGSAEQFF TGTGCCAGCAGCACCCGACAGGGATCGGCTGAGCAGTTCTTC
once TRBD2 TRBJ2-5 TRBV7-6 CASSLGTSSQETQYF TGTGCCAGCAGCCTCGGGACTAGCAGTCAAGAGACCCAGTACTTC
once TRBD2 TRBJ2-7 TRBV5-4 CASSLGAGGSYEQYF TGTGCCAGCAGCTTGGGAGCGGGAGGCAGCTACGAGCAGTACTTC
- - TRBJ1-5 TRBV7-9 CASSSRGSDQPQHF TGTGCCAGCAGCTCCCGAGGGTCAGATCAGCCCCAGCATTTT
- - TRBJ2-7 TRBV4-3 CASSHGTSGSYEQYF TGCGCCAGCAGCCACGGAACTTCGGGTTCCTACGAGCAGTACTTC
- - TRBJ2-1 TRBV5-5 CASSLSGDVSYNEQFF TGTGCCAGCAGCTTATCAGGGGATGTCTCCTACAATGAGCAGTTCTTC
- - TRBJ2-2 TRBV18 CASSPGAIRGTGELFF TGTGCCAGCTCACCCGGCGCGATACGCGGGACCGGGGAGCTGTTTTTT
- TRBD2 TRBJ2-1 TRBV29-1 CSVDLSGIYNEQFF TGCAGCGTTGATTTAAGCGGGATCTACAATGAGCAGTTCTTC
- - TRBJ2-2 TRBV6-5 CASSLGVVGRTGELFF TGTGCCAGCAGTTTGGGGGTGGTCGGGCGTACCGGGGAGCTGTTTTTT
- - TRBJ2-7 TRBV6-5 CASSYSPPGTYEQYF TGTGCCAGCAGTTACTCTCCCCCAGGCACCTACGAGCAGTACTTC
- - TRBJ1-1 TRBV2 CASSPPVSNTEAFF TGTGCCAGCAGCCCTCCCGTTTCCAACACTGAAGCTTTCTTT
- TRBD2 TRBJ2-7 TRBV5-4 CASSLGGSGSGEQYF TGTGCCAGCAGCTTGGGGGGTAGCGGGAGTGGCGAGCAGTACTTC
- TRBD1 TRBJ2-4 TRBV5-6 CASSRGQAGDIQYF TGTGCCAGCAGCCGCGGACAGGCTGGGGACATTCAGTACTTC
- - TRBJ2-7 TRBV10-3 CAIRRQVTYEQYF TGTGCCATCAGGCGGCAGGTCACCTACGAGCAGTACTTC
- - TRBJ2-7 TRBV2 CASRSGIGVYEQYF TGTGCCAGCAGAAGCGGAATAGGCGTATACGAGCAGTACTTC
- - TRBJ1-5 TRBV5-5 CASSLSWVNQPQHF TGTGCCAGCAGCCTGAGCTGGGTGAATCAGCCCCAGCATTTT
- TRBD2 TRBJ2-3 TRBV6-5 CASTASGSADTQYF TGTGCCAGCACGGCTAGCGGGAGCGCAGATACGCAGTATTTT
- - TRBJ2-5 TRBV7-9 CASSPWESHQETQYF TGTGCCAGCAGCCCGTGGGAGAGTCACCAAGAGACCCAGTACTTC